A single T cell receptor beta chain is shown here with its context. The antigen is not known. The sample originates from a study of T-cell reconstitution after alpha-beta-depleted transplantation in children. The TCRbeta library incorporated unique molecular identifiers. TCRdb redid the calling of the PCR reads with MiXCR, one entry per CDR3 protein. Altogether 330,000 or so distinct CDR3 sequences are present, around 10% being singletons, with the ten largest covering roughly 7%. Broader study findings: Surviving recipient T cells and intrathymic progenitors accounted for some patients' high TCRbeta diversity at day 60. Reportedly, roughly two months post-transplant, alpha-beta T cells arose from several hundred expanded graft clones.

The material was PBMCs, obtained before TCRalphabeta/CD19-depleted stem cell transplant. The TCR sequence derives from a boy under three years old with acute myeloid leukemia, due to receive a stem cell transplant.

Here the CDR3 DNA reads TGTGCCATCAGTGAAGAGGGCAGTACCTACGAGCAGTACTTC. Residues: CAISEEGSTYEQYF. V and J are TRBV10-3 and TRBJ2-7; possibly TRBD2 for D (5 bases). Trimming cost V 3 bases and J 2 bases, with 11 bases left between them. The CDR3 is 14 amino acids. Germline CDR1 and CDR2: ENHRY and SYGVKD.